This T cell receptor beta chain is drawn from a study of blood T cell repertoires in COVID-19. Assay used: immunoSEQ multiplex PCR; TCRdb lists only in-frame clones, some missing. Counted here are about 320,000 clones, around 90% occurring once; the ten biggest clones make up under 6%. The sequenced sample consisted of PBMCs or T cells enriched from blood (not recorded which). This clonotype was sampled from a man aged 25-45 years who had recovered from COVID-19.

The CDR3 DNA reads as TGTGCCAGCAGCTTGGGTAGTCAAATCCGCAATGAGCAGTTCTTC. Protein: CASSLGSQIRNEQFF. The rearrangement joins TRBV5-5 to TRBJ2-1, with D unclear. This CDR3 region has 15 residues. The ends were cut back, 0 bases at V and 6 bases at J, with 13 bases in the middle. Germline CDR1 is SGHKS and CDR2 is YYEKEE (reference sequence).